This passage covers 8 T cell receptor beta chains from one sample sequenced in a study of shared clonotypes between healthy human individuals. Data came from immunoSEQ multiplex PCR; TCRdb stores just in-frame clones and leaves some out. This table has fewer than 2.5 million clones, more than 85% appearing once. The source material was naive CD4+ T cells from PBMCs. As for subset: CD45RA+ positively selected. The receptors come from a man between 18 and 35 years old in good health. Some clones in this sample may be carry-over from other donors' samples.

The V and J genes are TRBV18 and TRBJ2-5; the match to TRBD2 covers 15 bases. V lost 2 bases and J lost 4; bases outside the gene matches: 14. CDR3 length equals 20 residues. Germline CDR1 is KGHSH and CDR2 is LQKENI. The CDR3 loop is CASSPNLFDWGLAGGETQYF. The CDR3 nucleotides are TGTGCCAGCTCACCAAACTTGTTCGACTGGGGACTAGCGGGAGGAGAGACCCAGTACTTC.

This clone was seen only a few times. This chain joins TRBV18 and TRBJ2-3, with TRBD2 matching 16 bases. Germline V CDR1 and CDR2: KGHSH, LQKENI. The V segment lost 3 bases and the J segment 3 bases; nucleotides outside the gene matches: 3. This CDR3 is built from 17 residues. The CDR3 is CASSPGTSGRATDTQYF. CDR3 nucleotide sequence: TGTGCCAGCTCACCCGGGACTAGCGGGAGGGCGACAGATACGCAGTATTTT.

A single count supports this clone. The chain recombines TRBV7-8 with TRBJ2-5; possibly TRBD2 for D (5 bases). V lost 2 bases and J lost 2, with 15 bases in between. The CDR3 spans 16 residues. Per the germline V gene, CDR1 is SGHVS and CDR2 is FQNEAQ. The CDR3 DNA sequence: TGTGCCAGCAGCTTACGGAGGACCCCGCCGCAAGAGACCCAGTACTTC. Translation gives CASSLRRTPPQETQYF.

J is TRBJ1-5 and V is TRBV15, with 7 bases lining up with TRBD1. V dropped 8 bases and J dropped 2; count of bases not matched to a gene: 9. Germline values: CDR1 LNHNV, CDR2 YYDKDF (reference sequence). CDR3 length: 15 residues. CDR3 sequence: CATDMDRRGNQPQHF. DNA for the CDR3: TGTGCCACCGACATGGACAGGCGAGGCAATCAGCCCCAGCATTTT.

CDR3 sequence reads: CAWSPARLAGLTDTQYF. CDR3 DNA: TGTGCCTGGAGTCCCGCCCGACTAGCGGGATTAACAGATACGCAGTATTTT. V and J are TRBV30 and TRBJ2-3; 11 bases agree with TRBD2. Germline CDR1 reads GTSNPN; CDR2 reads SVGIG (reference sequence). The junction had 10 bases not matched to a gene; V was cut back by 2 bases and J by 3 bases. CDR3 length equals 17 residues.

Comments on this clone: In the same sample, other DNA sequences code for this CDR3. The chain links TRBV28 to TRBJ2-6, with D tentatively TRBD2 (5 bases). CDR3 length: 15 residues. Germline values: CDR1 MDHEN, CDR2 SYDVKM. The V end was cut by 0 bases, the J end by 3 bases, with 6 bases between. CDR3 amino acids: CASSLWGSGANVLTF. As DNA, the CDR3 is TGTGCCAGCAGTTTATGGGGGAGTGGGGCCAACGTCCTGACTTTC.

This chain connects TRBV7-2 to TRBJ2-1, with TRBD2 as a possible D gene (5 bases). Trimming shortened V by 2 bases and J by 9 bases, and 17 bases separated the two germline ends. CDR1 SGHTA and CDR2 FQGNSA come from the germline V gene. CDR3 length: 15 residues. This CDR3 reads CASSLSDYRGTEQFF. CDR3 bases: TGTGCCAGCAGCTTATCAGACTACCGGGGTACTGAGCAGTTCTTC.

This chain links TRBV27 with TRBJ2-6; weak D call: TRBD1 (6 bases). The V gene lost 6 bases and the J gene lost 2 bases, with 14 bases spanning the gap. CDR3 size: 16 residues. The germline V gene encodes CDR1 MNHEY and CDR2 SMNVEV (reference sequence). For the CDR3, the DNA is TGTGCCAGCAGCCTCAGGGGTGTGACTGGGGCCAACGTCCTGACTTTC. It specifies CASSLRGVTGANVLTF.